A single sample gave rise to the 25 T cell receptor beta chains below, sequenced in a study of T cell repertoires in cytomegalovirus infection (dated by TCRdb to between 2017 and 2020). The treatment or condition label of this sample denotes: in vitro stimulation with specific CMV peptide epitopes to enrich CMV-specific T cells. No antigen has been assigned to these receptors. The data were produced on an Illumina HiSeq 1500. TCRdb reran the public reads through fastp at Q25 and MiXCR, keeping productive beta chains. Rows with one shared CDR3 protein collapse into an entry with the most common genes and DNA. The sample contains around 750,000 distinct CDR3 sequences, approximately 32% of them found a single time. The ten largest clones represent roughly 12% of the sample. Source: cultured CD8+ T cells from PBMCs, taken from culture after CMV antigen stimulation. These receptors were taken from a human donor in good health (CMV status not recorded). Some clones in this sample may be carry-over from other donors' samples.

This sequence joins TRBV5-4 and TRBJ2-4, with D possibly called TRBD1 or TRBD2 (5 bases each). The CDR3 spans 13 residues. V lost 1 base to trimming and J lost 13 bases, with 15 bases between them. The germline V gene has CDR1 SGHNT and CDR2 YYREEE (reference sequence). The CDR3 loop reads CASSLTGLGVQYF. In DNA, the CDR3 is TGTGCCAGCAGCTTGACGGGGCTCGGGGTCCAGTACTTC.

The rearrangement joins TRBV6-5 to TRBJ2-5; 11 nucleotides agree with TRBD2. Germline lookup yields CDR1 MNHEY and CDR2 SVGAGI. The CDR3 has 14 residues. V was clipped by 6 bases and J by 4 bases; unmatched bases: 4. The CDR3 DNA sequence: TGTGCCAGCAGCTCACTAGCGGGGGTAGAGACCCAGTACTTC. Its translation is CASSSLAGVETQYF.

This clonotype was counted ten times or more. This rearrangement joins TRBV7-6 to TRBJ1-2; D is unresolved. The length of the CDR3 is 16 residues. The V end lost 0 bases, the J end lost 5 bases, and 16 bases lay between the germline ends. Germline CDR1 SGHVS, CDR2 FNYEAQ. CDR3 amino acids: CASSLARGPHGYGYTF. In nucleotides, the CDR3 is TGTGCCAGCAGCTTAGCGCGAGGTCCTCACGGGTATGGCTACACCTTC.

CDR3 residues: CASIQSGTGGHEQYF. For the CDR3, the DNA is TGTGCCAGCATCCAATCCGGGACAGGGGGCCACGAGCAGTACTTC. V gene TRBV12-3 or TRBV12-4 combines with J gene TRBJ2-7, with 12 bases fitting TRBD1. Trimming removed 7 bases from V and 5 bases from J; junction bases left unmatched: 9. This CDR3 comprises 15 residues.

The chain joins TRBV4-1 to TRBJ2-3; no firm D call. Per the germline V gene, CDR1 is MGHRA and CDR2 is YSYEKL. Trimming stripped 0 bases from V and 3 bases from J, with 4 bases between. The CDR3 extends over 13 amino acids. CDR3 loop: CASSQDWTDTQYF. CDR3 sequence (DNA): TGCGCCAGCAGCCAAGATTGGACAGATACGCAGTATTTT.

The sample holds a few counts of this clonotype. The CDR3 here is CASSPERGTEAFF. The CDR3 DNA follows: TGTGCCAGCAGCCCTGAAAGGGGGACTGAAGCTTTCTTT. The V and J genes are TRBV7-9 and TRBJ1-1, with D possibly being TRBD1 (6 bases). The V gene's germline CDR1 is SEHNR and CDR2 FQNEAQ (reference sequence). This CDR3 is 13 amino acids long. Trimming took off 5 bases at V and 5 bases at J, with 12 bases between the two ends.

The V gene is TRBV2, the J gene TRBJ2-4; D is perhaps TRBD1 (6 bases). The CDR3 runs 12 residues. Germline CDR1 SNHLY, CDR2 FYNNEI. Trimming pared 8 bases from V and 8 bases from J, leaving 13 bases between. The CDR3 is CASQGRGDIQYF. The CDR3 nucleotides are TGTGCCAGCCAGGGGAGAGGCGACATTCAGTACTTC.

This clonotype came up a few times. The V and J genes are TRBV28 and TRBJ1-5; the D is unclear. Per the germline V gene, CDR1 is MDHEN and CDR2 is SYDVKM. Between the trimmed V and J ends, which lost 3 bases and 2 bases, there was a span of 11 bases. The CDR3 has 15 residues. Written as DNA, the CDR3 is TGTGCCAGCAGTTTCCAGGTTTCGGGCAATCAGCCCCAGCATTTT. Its protein is CASSFQVSGNQPQHF. The full variable domain, with the rest looked up from reference TRBV28 and TRBJ1-5, is DVKVTQSSRYLVKRTGEKVFLECVQDMDHENMFWYRQDPGLGLRLIYFSYDVKMKEKGDIPEGYSVSREKKERFSLILESASTNQTSMYLCASSFQVSGNQPQHFGDGTRLSIL.

The chain is built from TRBV4-2 and TRBJ2-5, with D possibly being TRBD2 (6 bases). V dropped 7 bases and J dropped 5 bases, with 14 bases sitting between them. There are 13 residues in the CDR3. Germline CDR1 is LGHNA and CDR2 is YNFKEQ. The CDR3 DNA follows: TGTGCCAGCAACCTTGGAGGGAGCGAGACCCAGTACTTC. Protein: CASNLGGSETQYF.

This clonotype turned up a few times. This chain joins TRBV7-9 and TRBJ2-2; TRBD2 aligns across 12 bases. There are 17 residues in the CDR3. V dropped 5 bases and J dropped 2; count of bases not matched to a gene: 6. Germline V gene data show CDR1 as SEHNR and CDR2 as FQNEAQ (reference sequence). The chain's CDR3 is CASSLRLAGDNTGELFF. As DNA, the CDR3 is TGTGCCAGCAGCCTCAGACTAGCGGGGGATAACACCGGGGAGCTGTTTTTT.

This clonotype appeared a single time. The V and J genes are TRBV28 and TRBJ2-7, with TRBD2 matching over 7 bases. The CDR3 spans 15 residues. Germline assignment: CDR1 MDHEN and CDR2 SYDVKM. The V and J ends lost 5 bases and 6 bases, in that order; junction bases with no gene match: 13. As DNA, the CDR3 is TGTGCCAGCAGTCCGGTGGTGTGGGGGGGGAGCGAGCAGTACGTC. Protein sequence: CASSPVVWGGSEQYV.

J is TRBJ1-1 and V is TRBV19; perhaps TRBD1 as D (5 bases). This CDR3 region has 14 residues. Germline CDR1 reads LNHDA; CDR2 reads SQIVND (reference sequence). V lost 3 bases and J 7 bases, leaving 15 bases between the germline ends. CDR3 in DNA: TGTGCCAGTAGTATTCTCCCTAGGGACCGTGAAGCTTTCTTT. Amino acids: CASSILPRDREAFF.

This clonotype was seen a handful of times. The CDR3 is CASSQEVMDGYTF. CDR3 coding DNA: TGCGCCAGCAGCCAAGAGGTGATGGATGGCTACACCTTC. This chain connects TRBV4-1 to TRBJ1-2; D gene unclear. Trimming took 0 bases from V and 6 from J, leaving 8 bases between them. Germline V gene data show CDR1 as MGHRA and CDR2 as YSYEKL. The CDR3 totals 13 residues.

V gene TRBV9 combines with J gene TRBJ2-7; D may correspond to TRBD1 or TRBD2 (5 bases each). The germline CDR1 and CDR2 sequences are SGDLS and YYNGEE. The CDR3 has 14 residues. CDR3 in DNA: TGTGTCAGCAGCCCCGGGGACGCCCCCTACGAGCAGTACGTC. It specifies CVSSPGDAPYEQYV.

The genes are TRBV6-2 or TRBV6-3 and TRBJ2-1, with 12 bases identical to TRBD2. Germline CDR1 MNHEY, CDR2 SVGEGT. V trimming: 4 bases; J trimming: 2 bases; junction bases outside the gene matches: 3. The CDR3 spans 16 residues. The CDR3 spells CASSSWTSGTYNEQFF. CDR3 DNA sequence: TGTGCCAGCAGTTCATGGACTAGCGGGACCTACAATGAGCAGTTCTTC.

The chain uses TRBV19 and TRBJ2-2; D possibly matches TRBD1 or TRBD2 (5 bases each). CDR3 size: 14 residues. The V end lost 3 bases, the J end lost 9 bases, and 14 bases lay between the germline ends. The germline gives CDR1 LNHDA, CDR2 SQIVND (reference sequence). The CDR3 DNA reads as TGTGCCAGTAGTATGGGACCTACTGGGCGGGAGCTGTTTTTT. Amino acids: CASSMGPTGRELFF.

The sample holds a few counts of this clonotype. The gene calls are TRBV10-3 and TRBJ2-7; 10 bases are shared with TRBD1. Per the germline V gene, CDR1 is ENHRY and CDR2 is SYGVKD. Trimming took 7 bases from V and 5 from J; bases not matched to a gene: 8. The CDR3 runs to 14 residues. The CDR3 region has the DNA TGTGCCATCAATCCGGGACAGGGGCCCCACGAGCAGTACTTC. The encoded protein is CAINPGQGPHEQYF.

This clonotype was recorded many times. The chain links TRBV7-2 to TRBJ2-3, with 9 bases identical to TRBD2. The CDR3 is 17 amino acids. Germline trimming cut 2 bases from V and 0 bases from J; bases unmatched to any gene: 6. The germline V gene has CDR1 SGHTA and CDR2 FQGNSA. The CDR3 sequence: CASSLSSGGPSTDTQYF. DNA of the CDR3: TGTGCCAGCAGCTTAAGTAGCGGGGGCCCTAGCACAGATACGCAGTATTTT.

This clonotype has only a few counts. This chain connects TRBV7-9 to TRBJ2-1; D ambiguous. This CDR3 has 14 residues. Germline CDR1 is SEHNR and CDR2 is FQNEAQ (reference sequence). Trimming pared 5 bases from V and 5 bases from J, leaving 13 bases between. The CDR3 region is CASSPQLENNEQFF. CDR3 in DNA: TGTGCCAGCAGCCCTCAATTGGAGAACAATGAGCAGTTCTTC.

V usage is TRBV2 and J usage is TRBJ1-2; no definite D call. The CDR3 runs to 11 residues. The V and J ends lost 8 bases and 8 bases respectively, with 12 bases between them. The germline V gene encodes CDR1 SNHLY and CDR2 FYNNEI. CDR3 sequence reads: CASPEEGGYTF. The CDR3 region has the DNA TGTGCCAGCCCCGAGGAAGGGGGCTACACCTTC.

There are many counts of this clonotype. CDR3 protein: CASSPGTENSPLHF. CDR3 nucleotide sequence: TGTGCCAGCAGCCCCGGGACAGAGAATTCACCCCTCCACTTT. V usage is TRBV27 and J usage is TRBJ1-6; 7 positions agree with TRBD1. With 6 bases clipped from V and 7 bases from J, the junction kept 6 bases outside the gene matches. The CDR3 length is 14 residues. CDR1 is MNHEY and CDR2 is SMNVEV in the germline V gene (reference sequence).

In its sample, this clonotype was seen a few times. The rearrangement uses TRBV20-1 and TRBJ2-3; TRBD1 might be the D (5 bases). In germline, CDR1 is DFQATT, CDR2 SNEGSKA (reference sequence). CDR3 length equals 14 residues. Trimming took 2 bases from V and 5 from J, leaving 14 bases between them. CDR3 DNA sequence: TGCAGTGCTAGAAAGCAGGAAGGGGAAGATACGCAGTATTTT. Translation gives CSARKQEGEDTQYF.

This clonotype has a handful of counts. The chain joins TRBV6-1 to TRBJ1-6, with D perhaps TRBD1 (5 bases). The length of the CDR3 is 19 residues. The V gene lost 1 base and the J gene lost 0 bases, with 16 bases spanning the gap. The germline gives CDR1 MNHNS, CDR2 SASEGT. Here the CDR3 DNA reads TGTGCCAGCAGTGAAGAGGGCAGGGTTTGGAGCTCCTATAATTCACCCCTCCACTTT. It encodes CASSEEGRVWSSYNSPLHF.

As for this clonotype: One end of the junction is discordant with germline, which a read error may explain. The chain links TRBV4-1 to TRBJ1-1; D gene unclear. This CDR3 is 13 amino acids long. CDR1 is MGHRA and CDR2 is YSYEKL in the germline V gene. The CDR3 loop is CASSQDGRTEAFF. DNA for the CDR3: TGTGCCAGCAGCCAAGATGGGAGGACTGAAGCTTTCTTT.

This clonotype was observed a few times. The chain is built from TRBV5-4 and TRBJ2-1; 7 bases fit TRBD1. Trimming at V came to 5 bases and at J to 4 bases, leaving 27 bases not matched to a gene. This CDR3 has 21 amino acids. Germline CDR1 SGHNT, CDR2 YYREEE (reference sequence). As DNA, the CDR3 is TGTGCCAGCAGATACGACAGGGAAAGTAAAACCCCCGCCCCTCTTTACAATGAGCAGTTCTTC. Translating gives CASRYDRESKTPAPLYNEQFF.